These T cell receptor beta chains were read from a single sample in a study of cytomegalovirus exposure and HLA in healthy donors. Clones were sequenced by immunoSEQ multiplex PCR, and TCRdb holds only the in-frame ones, with some missing. The sample lists around 140,000 clones; about 8.9% were seen once. What was sequenced was PBMCs. The origin of the receptors is a man aged 45 to 65 in good health and CMV-seronegative. Each CDR3 is given with its conserved first and last residue. D genes are given only for firm matches.

CDR3 protein	J gene	V gene	D gene
CASSLTDTEGDTQYF	TRBJ2-3	TRBV5-1	NA
CASSFSDRANTEAFF	TRBJ1-1	TRBV4-1	TRBD1
CASSPMTGVRDEQYF	TRBJ2-7	TRBV5-4	TRBD1
CASSPGQGNTEAFF	TRBJ1-1	TRBV5-4	TRBD1
CASSFGSQGTEAFF	TRBJ1-1	TRBV5-1	NA
CASKLHTGELFF	TRBJ2-2	TRBV6-5	NA
CASSSPTSGTDTQYF	TRBJ2-3	TRBV6-6	TRBD2
CASSVRASTDTQYF	TRBJ2-3	TRBV7-3	NA
CASRRELTDTQYF	TRBJ2-3	TRBV2	NA
CASSDSYPTDTQYF	TRBJ2-3	TRBV10-1	NA
CASSAGRSNQPQHF	TRBJ1-5	TRBV9	NA
CASSVGQGGSKNIQYF	TRBJ2-4	TRBV9	TRBD1
CASTSNQGETEAFF	TRBJ1-1	TRBV7-9	TRBD1
CATWNRGEKLFF	TRBJ1-4	TRBV6-5	TRBD1
CATSRVRGWPEAFF	TRBJ1-1	TRBV15	NA
CASSLTSGRFEQYF	NA	TRBV28	TRBD2
CASKPGTGTANEKLFF	TRBJ1-4	TRBV19	TRBD1
CASSPGGRRYGYTF	TRBJ1-2	TRBV6-1	NA
CASSLYSGQGETQYF	TRBJ2-5	TRBV7-2	TRBD1
CASSLGQGGLHEQYF	TRBJ2-7	TRBV5-1	TRBD1
CASSIDRIPGELFF	NA	TRBV19	NA
CASDTGSSYEQYF	TRBJ2-7	TRBV28	NA
CASYDRPSNSPLHF	TRBJ1-6	TRBV6-5	NA
CASSMSQNGNTEAFF	TRBJ1-1	TRBV25-1	NA
CASVPTVNYGYTF	TRBJ1-2	TRBV6-5	NA
CASRPTGNSNQPQHF	TRBJ1-5	TRBV5-1	NA
CASSGRQGIQPQHF	TRBJ1-5	TRBV28	TRBD1
CASSDAAEEFF	TRBJ2-1	TRBV7-2	NA
CASSIEQGSGANVLTF	TRBJ2-6	TRBV19	NA
CSVEETGQGARTGNTIYF	TRBJ1-3	TRBV29-1	TRBD1
CASSPPLSQGQPQHF	TRBJ1-5	TRBV18	NA
CASRLLAANTGELFF	TRBJ2-2	TRBV6-1	TRBD2
CASSLGLAEGTDTQYF	TRBJ2-3	TRBV2	TRBD2
CASSGYDQGSDTQYF	TRBJ2-3	TRBV9	NA
CASRTGDSSGNTIYF	TRBJ1-3	TRBV5-1	TRBD1
CASSPEGGLGGYTF	TRBJ1-2	TRBV7-9	NA
CASSERGGRSYNEQFF	TRBJ2-1	TRBV2	NA
CADIGRGTRTEAFF	TRBJ1-1	TRBV5-4	NA
CASSQERTGGDEQYF	NA	TRBV4-2	TRBD1
CASSPRGTGSKNPYF	TRBJ2-7	TRBV7-8	TRBD1
CASSALSSGNTIYF	TRBJ1-3	TRBV19	NA
CASSTGQAQETQYF	TRBJ2-5	TRBV10-2	TRBD1
CASKRGHTNNEQFF	TRBJ2-1	TRBV28	TRBD1
CAISEAGNSYEQYF	TRBJ2-7	TRBV10-3	NA
CASSHHRTSGGTSYNEQFF	TRBJ2-1	TRBV13	TRBD2
CASSYTAGADEQYF	TRBJ2-7	TRBV5-1	NA
CASTHGGGLSYGYTF	TRBJ1-2	TRBV28	NA
CASSTPGQGSPSGANVLTF	TRBJ2-6	TRBV7-8	TRBD1
CASSSVRGTSTDTQYF	TRBJ2-3	TRBV5-1	NA
CASGLALGGGPTDTQYF	TRBJ2-3	TRBV12-5	TRBD2
CASWVGTGASYEQYF	TRBJ2-7	TRBV5-1	TRBD1
CASSQVGLYTGELFF	TRBJ2-2	TRBV4-1	NA
CASSLGGGAGSTDTQYF	TRBJ2-3	TRBV11-1	TRBD2
CASSPAGEVSPLHF	TRBJ1-6	TRBV18	NA
CASTPLQNTGELFF	TRBJ2-2	TRBV9	NA
CASSPASGIQETQYF	TRBJ2-5	TRBV4-2	TRBD2
CASSYSGYLNQPQHF	TRBJ1-5	TRBV5-6	NA
CASSYSRERYNEQFF	TRBJ2-1	TRBV6-5	NA
CASSKGSGRVFYEQYF	TRBJ2-7	TRBV21-1	NA